These 20 T cell receptor beta chains came from one sample sequenced in a study of control samples from healthy donors and cancer patients. Here immunoSEQ multiplex PCR was the method, and the copy in TCRdb shows in-frame clones only, minus some. The sample carries over 150,000 clones, nearly 96% recorded once. The source material was blood. Receptors originate from a woman younger than 45 in good health.

The gene calls are TRBV7-3 and TRBJ2-3; unclear D gene. The germline gives CDR1 SGHTA, CDR2 FQGTGA. Trimming took off 2 bases at V and 1 base at J, with 13 bases between the two ends. The CDR3 covers 16 residues. CDR3 coding DNA: TGTGCCAGCAGCTTATCTGGCCCGGCTCGCACAGATACGCAGTATTTT. This codes for CASSLSGPARTDTQYF.

The V and J genes are TRBV12-3 or TRBV12-4 and TRBJ1-2; 7 bases match TRBD1. This CDR3 comprises 13 residues. The V segment lost 6 bases and the J segment 3 bases; nucleotides outside the gene matches: 4. The CDR3 loop reads CASSTGVDYGYTF. The CDR3 nucleotides are TGTGCCAGCAGCACAGGGGTGGACTATGGCTACACCTTC.

The chain carries TRBV5-6 and TRBJ2-7; 7 bases are a match to TRBD1. Germline CDR1 is SGHDT and CDR2 is YYEEEE. With V trimmed by 6 bases and J by 12 bases, 12 bases remained unmatched. The CDR3 totals 12 residues. The CDR3 nucleotides are TGTGCCAGCACCCTGGTAGGGGGCAAGTGGTACTTC. This translates into CASTLVGGKWYF.

The V gene is TRBV5-5, the J gene TRBJ1-1; 7 bases are shared with TRBD1. This CDR3 has 14 amino acids. In germline, CDR1 is SGHKS, CDR2 YYEKEE (reference sequence). The J segment lost 1 base and the V segment lost 6 bases, leaving 6 bases of the junction unmatched. This CDR3 reads CASKIQGSNTEAFF. CDR3 coding DNA: TGTGCCAGCAAGATACAGGGGTCGAACACTGAAGCTTTCTTT.

This chain connects TRBV5-1 to TRBJ1-2; D is uncertain. V lost 0 bases and J lost 3, with 6 bases in between. Germline CDR1 is SGHRS and CDR2 is YFSETQ. CDR3 length equals 13 residues. CDR3 sequence reads: CASSLGWDYGYTF. CDR3 nucleotides: TGCGCCAGCAGCTTGGGCTGGGACTATGGCTACACCTTC.

This clone was seen once. The chain recombines TRBV6-5 with TRBJ2-2; 7 bases map to TRBD2. This CDR3 is built from 15 residues. V dropped 2 bases and J dropped 4; count of bases not matched to a gene: 4. The germline V gene has CDR1 MNHEY and CDR2 SVGAGI. The DNA of the CDR3 is TGTGCCAGCAGTTACGAGGGCGGGGGCACCGGGGAGCTGTTTTTT. It translates to CASSYEGGGTGELFF.

The CDR3 nucleotides are TGCGCCAGCCGACTGGGTGGGGGACCCTACGAGCAGTACTTC. Protein product: CASRLGGGPYEQYF. The chain has TRBV5-1 and TRBJ2-7, with D perhaps matching TRBD1 or TRBD2 (5 bases each). This CDR3 region has 14 residues. Trimming removed 7 bases at V and 2 bases at J, with 16 bases between. CDR1 and CDR2 (germline): SGHRS, YFSETQ.

The chain employs TRBV28 and TRBJ1-2, with 8 bases fitting TRBD1. Unmatched junction bases numbered 17, after V lost 10 bases and J lost 7 bases. The CDR3 is 15 residues long. CDR1 and CDR2 (germline): MDHEN, SYDVKM. The CDR3 DNA sequence: TGTGCCATTCAAAGGTTGTCAGGGGGCTTCGCTGGCTACACCTTC. This encodes CAIQRLSGGFAGYTF.

The chain links TRBV12-5 to TRBJ2-1; 9 bases align to TRBD2. Germline CDR1 and CDR2: LGHNT and FRNRAP. Germline trimming cut 0 bases from V and 2 bases from J; bases unmatched to any gene: 14. This CDR3 spans 20 amino acids. CDR3 loop: CASGLVGGLAGTSTYNEQFF. DNA of the CDR3: TGTGCTAGTGGTTTGGTCGGGGGGCTAGCGGGGACATCTACCTACAATGAGCAGTTCTTC.

The chain uses TRBV5-1 and TRBJ2-7; 11 bases map to TRBD2. Germline CDR1 is SGHRS and CDR2 is YFSETQ. V was pared by 4 bases and J by 5 bases, with 11 bases of the junction left unmatched. The CDR3 sequence is 16 residues long. CDR3 region: CASSLRLAGRENEQYF. CDR3 DNA sequence: TGCGCCAGCAGCCTAAGACTAGCGGGGAGAGAAAACGAGCAGTACTTC.

The chain joins TRBV5-4 to TRBJ2-4, with D possibly being TRBD1 or TRBD2 (7 bases each). The ends were cut back, 1 base at V and 7 bases at J, with 12 bases in the middle. The CDR3 is made up of 14 amino acids. Germline V CDR1 and CDR2: SGHNT, YYREEE (reference sequence). Here the CDR3 reads CASSLRGGGNIQYF. In nucleotides, the CDR3 is TGTGCCAGCAGCTTGCGGGGAGGGGGCAACATTCAGTACTTC.

V and J are TRBV6-5 and TRBJ2-5, with 10 bases matching TRBD1. J lost 3 bases, V lost 6 bases, and 7 bases had no gene match. CDR3 length: 15 amino acids. Germline values: CDR1 MNHEY, CDR2 SVGAGI. The CDR3 loop is CASSPDRGREETQYF. CDR3 bases: TGTGCCAGCAGCCCCGACAGGGGGCGGGAAGAGACCCAGTACTTC.

The chain uses TRBV2 and TRBJ2-2, with a weak D call TRBD1 (6 bases). The CDR3 consists of 14 residues. Germline V gene lookup returns CDR1 SNHLY and CDR2 FYNNEI. Between the trimmed V and J ends, which lost 1 base and 4 bases, there was a span of 7 bases. The CDR3 spells CASSEGTATGELFF. CDR3 bases: TGTGCCAGCAGTGAAGGGACAGCCACCGGGGAGCTGTTTTTT.

The chain has TRBV5-8 and TRBJ1-1, with D uncertain. The germline CDR1 and CDR2 sequences are SGHTS and YDEGEE. This CDR3 contains 12 residues. V was shortened by 1 base and J by 3 bases, with 4 bases between the two germline ends. The CDR3 nucleotides read TGTGCCAGCAGCTTGCAATACACTGAAGCTTTCTTT. As protein: CASSLQYTEAFF.

This chain links TRBV7-9 with TRBJ2-2, with 11 bases fitting TRBD2. J was trimmed by 4 bases and V by 5 bases; bases with no gene match: 3. Germline CDR1 reads SEHNR; CDR2 reads FQNEAQ (reference sequence). The CDR3 has 15 amino acids. CDR3 sequence reads: CASSPSGRLTGELFF. The CDR3 bases are TGTGCCAGCAGCCCTAGCGGGAGGCTCACCGGGGAGCTGTTTTTT.

The rearrangement uses TRBV20-1 and TRBJ1-4, with D uncertain. The CDR3 loop spans 11 amino acids. Germline loops: CDR1 DFQATT, CDR2 SNEGSKA (reference sequence). The V end was cut by 0 bases, the J end by 8 bases, with 4 bases between. The CDR3 here is CSARDIEKLFF. In DNA, the CDR3 is TGCAGTGCTAGAGATATCGAAAAACTGTTTTTT.

The V call is TRBV3-1 (or the pseudogene TRBV3-2), the J call TRBJ1-6, with D hard to call. The V gene lost 1 base and the J gene lost 14 bases, with 21 bases spanning the gap. Per germline, CDR1 LGHDT and CDR2 YNNKEL (reference sequence). The CDR3 length is 16 residues. The CDR3 nucleotides read TGTGCCAGCAGCCAAGTGAGCACGCCTCCAACCGCCACCCTCCACTTT. This gives the protein CASSQVSTPPTATLHF.

This chain joins TRBV21-1 and TRBJ1-1; the table gives TRBD1 as D, unverified against the DNA. TRBV21-1 is noted as a pseudogene. The CDR3 extends over 15 amino acids. CDR3 DNA sequence: TGTGCCAGCAGCATACAGGGACAGATGAACACTGAAGCTTTCTTT. Its protein product is CASSIQGQMNTEAFF.

J is TRBJ2-2 and V is TRBV10-3; TRBD1 is a possible D gene (5 bases). CDR1 is ENHRY and CDR2 is SYGVKD in the germline V gene. The CDR3 has 12 residues. Trimming took 9 bases from V and 3 from J, leaving 8 bases between them. The DNA for the CDR3 is TGTGCCATTGGACACTACACCGGGGAGCTGTTTTTT. Translated: CAIGHYTGELFF.

CDR3 nucleotides: TGTGCCAGCAGTCGCGAGGACATAAGCAATCAGCCCCAGCATTTT. It specifies CASSREDISNQPQHF. This rearrangement joins TRBV2 to TRBJ1-5, with D possibly being TRBD1 (5 bases). This CDR3 is built from 15 residues. Germline CDR1 and CDR2: SNHLY and FYNNEI. Trimming took 5 bases from V and 1 from J, leaving 12 bases between them. Supplemented by reference TRBV2 and TRBJ1-5, the full variable domain reads EPEVTQTPSHQVTQMGQEVILRCVPISNHLYFYWYRQILGQKVEFLVSFYNNEISEKSEIFDDQFSVERPDGSNFTLKIRSTKLEDSAMYFCASSREDISNQPQHFGDGTRLSIL.